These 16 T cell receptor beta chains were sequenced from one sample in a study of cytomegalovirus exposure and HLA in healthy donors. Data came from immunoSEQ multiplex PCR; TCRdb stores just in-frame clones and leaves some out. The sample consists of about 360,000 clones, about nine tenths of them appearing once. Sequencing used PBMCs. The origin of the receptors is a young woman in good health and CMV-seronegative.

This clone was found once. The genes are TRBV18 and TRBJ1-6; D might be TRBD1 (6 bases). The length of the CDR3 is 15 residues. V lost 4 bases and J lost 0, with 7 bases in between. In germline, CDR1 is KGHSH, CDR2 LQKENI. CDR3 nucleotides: TGTGCCAGCTCACAGGACAGCTCCTATAATTCACCCCTCCACTTT. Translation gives CASSQDSSYNSPLHF.

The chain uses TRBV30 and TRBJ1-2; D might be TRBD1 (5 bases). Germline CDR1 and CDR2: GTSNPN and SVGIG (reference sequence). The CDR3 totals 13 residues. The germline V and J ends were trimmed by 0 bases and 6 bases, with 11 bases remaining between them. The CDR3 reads CAWSVGQGDGYTF. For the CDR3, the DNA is TGTGCCTGGAGTGTAGGGCAGGGCGATGGCTACACCTTC.

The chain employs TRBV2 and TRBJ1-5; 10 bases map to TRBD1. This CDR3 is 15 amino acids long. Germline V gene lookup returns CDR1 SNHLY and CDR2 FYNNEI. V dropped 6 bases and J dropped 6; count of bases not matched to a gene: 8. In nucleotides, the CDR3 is TGTGCCAGCAGGGCCGGGACAGGGGTGAGTCAGCCCCAGCATTTT. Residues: CASRAGTGVSQPQHF.

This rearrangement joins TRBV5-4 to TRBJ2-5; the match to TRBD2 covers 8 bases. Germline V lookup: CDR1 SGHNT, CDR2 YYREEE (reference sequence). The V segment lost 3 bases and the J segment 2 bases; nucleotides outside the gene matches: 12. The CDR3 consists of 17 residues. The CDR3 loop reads CASSSGGAAQRQETQYF. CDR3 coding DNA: TGTGCCAGCAGCTCCGGGGGGGCCGCCCAGAGGCAAGAGACCCAGTACTTC.

This CDR3 is CASSQSPAGEKLFF. In nucleotides, the CDR3 is TGCGCCAGCAGCCAATCCCCGGCAGGCGAAAAACTGTTTTTT. V is TRBV4-1 and J is TRBJ1-4; D unclear. CDR3 length: 14 residues. V shed 2 bases and J shed 8 bases, with 12 bases lying between them. Germline CDR1 is MGHRA and CDR2 is YSYEKL.

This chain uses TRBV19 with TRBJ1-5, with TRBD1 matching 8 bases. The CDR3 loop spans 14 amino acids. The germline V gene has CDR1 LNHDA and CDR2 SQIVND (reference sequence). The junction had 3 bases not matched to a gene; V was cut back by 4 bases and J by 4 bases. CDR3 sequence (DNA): TGTGCCAGTAGTACGACAGGGGTGAATCAGCCCCAGCATTTT. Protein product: CASSTTGVNQPQHF.

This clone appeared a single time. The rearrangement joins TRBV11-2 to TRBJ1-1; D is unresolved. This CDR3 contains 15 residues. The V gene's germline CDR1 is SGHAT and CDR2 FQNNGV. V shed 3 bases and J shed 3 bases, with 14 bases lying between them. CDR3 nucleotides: TGTGCCAGCAGCTTGAGACAATCCCTTTACACTGAAGCTTTCTTT. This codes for CASSLRQSLYTEAFF.

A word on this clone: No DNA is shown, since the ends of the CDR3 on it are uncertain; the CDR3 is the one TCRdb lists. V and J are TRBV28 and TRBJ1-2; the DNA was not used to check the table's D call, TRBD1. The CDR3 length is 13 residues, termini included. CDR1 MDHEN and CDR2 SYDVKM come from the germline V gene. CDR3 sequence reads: CASSSSTVLGYTF.

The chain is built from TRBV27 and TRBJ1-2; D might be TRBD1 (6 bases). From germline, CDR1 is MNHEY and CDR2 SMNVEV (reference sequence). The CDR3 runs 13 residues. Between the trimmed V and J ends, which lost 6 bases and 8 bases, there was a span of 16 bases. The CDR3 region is CASSSITGRGYTF. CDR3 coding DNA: TGTGCCAGCAGCTCGATTACAGGGAGAGGCTACACCTTC.

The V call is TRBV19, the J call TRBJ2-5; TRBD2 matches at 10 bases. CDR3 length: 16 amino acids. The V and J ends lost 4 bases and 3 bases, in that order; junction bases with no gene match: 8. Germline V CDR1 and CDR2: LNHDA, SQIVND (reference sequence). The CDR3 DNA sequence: TGTGCCAGTAGTACTCGACTAGCGGGTGACGAAGAGACCCAGTACTTC. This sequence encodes CASSTRLAGDEETQYF. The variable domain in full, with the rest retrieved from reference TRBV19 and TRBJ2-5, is DGGITQSPKYLFRKEGQNVTLSCEQNLNHDAMYWYRQDPGQGLRLIYYSQIVNDFQKGDIAEGYSVSREKKESFPLTVTSAQKNPTAFYLCASSTRLAGDEETQYFGPGTRLLVL.

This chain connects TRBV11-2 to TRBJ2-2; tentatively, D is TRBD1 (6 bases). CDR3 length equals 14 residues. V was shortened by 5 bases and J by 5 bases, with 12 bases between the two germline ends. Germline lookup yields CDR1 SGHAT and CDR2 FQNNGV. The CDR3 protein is CASSPVRGTGELFF. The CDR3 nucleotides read TGTGCCAGCAGCCCTGTGAGGGGGACCGGGGAGCTGTTTTTT. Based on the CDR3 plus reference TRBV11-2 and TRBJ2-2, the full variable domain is EAGVAQSPRYKIIEKRQSVAFWCNPISGHATLYWYQQILGQGPKLLIQFQNNGVVDDSQLPKDRFSAERLKGVDSTLKIQPAKLEDSAVYLCASSPVRGTGELFFGEGSRLTVL.

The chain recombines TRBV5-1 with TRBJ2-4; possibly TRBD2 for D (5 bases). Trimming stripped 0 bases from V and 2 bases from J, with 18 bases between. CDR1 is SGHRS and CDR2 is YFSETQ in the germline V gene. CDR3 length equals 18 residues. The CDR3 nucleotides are TGCGCCAGCAGCTTGGCCTCGGCTCCCTCCGGGACCAAAAACATTCAGTACTTC. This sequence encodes CASSLASAPSGTKNIQYF.

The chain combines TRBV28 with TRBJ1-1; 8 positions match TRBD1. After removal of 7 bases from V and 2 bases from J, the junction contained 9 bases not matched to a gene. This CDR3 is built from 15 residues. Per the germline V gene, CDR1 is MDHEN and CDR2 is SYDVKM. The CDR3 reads CASNHGQGVNTEAFF. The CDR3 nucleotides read TGTGCCAGCAACCATGGACAGGGCGTAAACACTGAAGCTTTCTTT.

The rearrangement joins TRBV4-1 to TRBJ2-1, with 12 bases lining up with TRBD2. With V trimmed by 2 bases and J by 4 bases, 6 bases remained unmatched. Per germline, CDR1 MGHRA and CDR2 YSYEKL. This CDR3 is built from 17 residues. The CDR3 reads CASSQSLGTSGYNEQFF. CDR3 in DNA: TGCGCCAGCAGCCAAAGCCTGGGGACTAGCGGGTACAATGAGCAGTTCTTC.

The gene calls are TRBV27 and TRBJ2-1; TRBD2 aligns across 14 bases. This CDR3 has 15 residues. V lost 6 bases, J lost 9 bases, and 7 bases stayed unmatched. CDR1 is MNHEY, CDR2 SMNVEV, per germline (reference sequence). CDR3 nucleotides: TGTGCCAGCAGACCGACTAGCGGGGGGGCCGGTGAGCAGTTCTTC. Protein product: CASRPTSGGAGEQFF.

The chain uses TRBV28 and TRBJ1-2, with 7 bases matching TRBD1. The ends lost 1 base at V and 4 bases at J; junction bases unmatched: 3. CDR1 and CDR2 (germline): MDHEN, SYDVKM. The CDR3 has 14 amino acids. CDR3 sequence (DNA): TGTGCCAGCAGTTTATTCTCAGGGGGCTATGGCTACACCTTC. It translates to CASSLFSGGYGYTF.